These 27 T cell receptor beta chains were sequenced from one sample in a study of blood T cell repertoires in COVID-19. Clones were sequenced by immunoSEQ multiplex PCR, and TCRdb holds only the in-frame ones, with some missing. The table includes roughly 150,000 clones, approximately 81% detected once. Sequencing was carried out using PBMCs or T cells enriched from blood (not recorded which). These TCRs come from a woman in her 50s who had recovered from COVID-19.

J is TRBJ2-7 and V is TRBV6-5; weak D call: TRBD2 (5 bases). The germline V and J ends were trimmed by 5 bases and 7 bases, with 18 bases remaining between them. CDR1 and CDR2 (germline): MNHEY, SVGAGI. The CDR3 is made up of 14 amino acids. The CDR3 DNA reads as TGTGCCAGCAGTCCCACATTGACTTCGGGGGAGCAGTACTTC. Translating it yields CASSPTLTSGEQYF.

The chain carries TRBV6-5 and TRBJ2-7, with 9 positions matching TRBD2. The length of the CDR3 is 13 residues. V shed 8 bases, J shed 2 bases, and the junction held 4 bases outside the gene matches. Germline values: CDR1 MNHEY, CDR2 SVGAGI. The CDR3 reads CASSGGRAYEQYF. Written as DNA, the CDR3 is TGTGCCAGCTCCGGCGGGAGGGCCTACGAGCAGTACTTC.

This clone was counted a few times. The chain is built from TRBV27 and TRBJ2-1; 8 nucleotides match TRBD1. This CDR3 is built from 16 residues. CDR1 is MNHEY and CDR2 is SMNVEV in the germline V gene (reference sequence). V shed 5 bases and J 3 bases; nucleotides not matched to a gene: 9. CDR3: CASSHQGASLYNEQFF. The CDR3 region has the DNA TGTGCCAGCAGTCACCAGGGGGCATCCCTCTACAATGAGCAGTTCTTC.

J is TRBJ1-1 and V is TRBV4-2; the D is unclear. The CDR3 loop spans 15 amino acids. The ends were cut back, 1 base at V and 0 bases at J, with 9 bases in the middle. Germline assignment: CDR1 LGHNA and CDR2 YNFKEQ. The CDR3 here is CASSQGGGMNTEAFF. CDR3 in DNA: TGTGCCAGCAGCCAAGGCGGCGGAATGAACACTGAAGCTTTCTTT.

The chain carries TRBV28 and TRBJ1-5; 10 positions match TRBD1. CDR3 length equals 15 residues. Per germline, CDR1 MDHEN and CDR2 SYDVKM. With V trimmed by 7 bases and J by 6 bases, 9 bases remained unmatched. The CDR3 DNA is TGTGCCAGCATAAGACAGGGGGCGTTCGGTCAGCCCCAGCATTTT. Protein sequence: CASIRQGAFGQPQHF.

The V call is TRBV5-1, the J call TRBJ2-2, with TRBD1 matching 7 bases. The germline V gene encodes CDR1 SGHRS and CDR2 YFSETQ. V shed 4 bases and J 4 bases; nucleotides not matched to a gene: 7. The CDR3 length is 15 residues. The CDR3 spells CASSQRTGPTGELFF. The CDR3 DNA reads TGCGCCAGCAGCCAGAGGACAGGCCCCACCGGGGAGCTGTTTTTT.

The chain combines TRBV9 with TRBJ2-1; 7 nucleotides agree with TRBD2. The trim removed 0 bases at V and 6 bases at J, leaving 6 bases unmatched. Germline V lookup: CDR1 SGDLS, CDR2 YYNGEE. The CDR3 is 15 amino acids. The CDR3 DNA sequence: TGTGCCAGCAGCGTAGCAGGCGGGAGTTTCAATGAGCAGTTCTTC. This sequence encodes CASSVAGGSFNEQFF.

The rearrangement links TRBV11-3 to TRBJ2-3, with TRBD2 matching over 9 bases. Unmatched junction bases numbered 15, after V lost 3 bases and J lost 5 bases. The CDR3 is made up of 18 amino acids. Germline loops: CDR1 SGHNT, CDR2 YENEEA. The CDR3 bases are TGTGCCAGCAGCTTCCAGTTGGGGAGCGGGGGGCAGGGAGATACGCAGTATTTT. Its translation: CASSFQLGSGGQGDTQYF.

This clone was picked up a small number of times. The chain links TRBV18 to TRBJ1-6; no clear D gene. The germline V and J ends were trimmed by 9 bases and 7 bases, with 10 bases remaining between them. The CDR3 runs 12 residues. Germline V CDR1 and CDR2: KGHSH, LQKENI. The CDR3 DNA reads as TGTGCCAGTCACACGGAGAATTCACCCCTCCACTTT. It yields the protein CASHTENSPLHF.

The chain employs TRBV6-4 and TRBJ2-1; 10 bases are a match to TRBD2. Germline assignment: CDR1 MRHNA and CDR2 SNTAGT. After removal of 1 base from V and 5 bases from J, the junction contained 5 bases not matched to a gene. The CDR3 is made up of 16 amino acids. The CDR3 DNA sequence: TGTGCCAGCAGTGACTTTAGCGGGGGGCCCGACAATGAGCAGTTCTTC. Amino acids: CASSDFSGGPDNEQFF.

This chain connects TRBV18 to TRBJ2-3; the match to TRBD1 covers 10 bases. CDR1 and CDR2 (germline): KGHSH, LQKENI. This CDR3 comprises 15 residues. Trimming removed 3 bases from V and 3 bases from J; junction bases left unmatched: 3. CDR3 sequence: CASSPGQGGTDTQYF. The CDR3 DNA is TGTGCCAGCTCACCCGGACAGGGGGGGACAGATACGCAGTATTTT.

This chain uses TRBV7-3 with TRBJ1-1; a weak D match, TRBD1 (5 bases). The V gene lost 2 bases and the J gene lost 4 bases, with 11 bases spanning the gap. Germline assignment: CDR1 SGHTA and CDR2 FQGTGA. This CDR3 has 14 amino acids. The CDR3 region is CASSLSGGGTEAFF. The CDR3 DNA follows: TGTGCCAGCAGCTTATCGGGGGGTGGCACTGAAGCTTTCTTT. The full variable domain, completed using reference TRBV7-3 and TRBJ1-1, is GAGVSQTPSNKVTEKGKYVELRCDPISGHTALYWYRQSLGQGPEFLIYFQGTGAADDSGLPNDRFFAVRPEGSVSTLKIQRTERGDSAVYLCASSLSGGGTEAFFGQGTRLTVV.

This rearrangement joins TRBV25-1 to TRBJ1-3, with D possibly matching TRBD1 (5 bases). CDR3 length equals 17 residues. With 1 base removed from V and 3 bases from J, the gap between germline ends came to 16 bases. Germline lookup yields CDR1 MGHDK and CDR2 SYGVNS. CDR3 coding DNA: TGTGCCAGCAGTGAATCTGTCGGGGGAATGGGTGGAAACACCATATATTTT. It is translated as CASSESVGGMGGNTIYF.

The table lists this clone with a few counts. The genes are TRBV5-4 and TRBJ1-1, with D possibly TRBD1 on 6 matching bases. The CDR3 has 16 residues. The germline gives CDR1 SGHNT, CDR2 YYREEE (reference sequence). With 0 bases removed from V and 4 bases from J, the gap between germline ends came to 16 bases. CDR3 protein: CASSLASGDRSTEAFF. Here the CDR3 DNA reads TGTGCCAGCAGCTTGGCATCAGGGGATAGGAGCACTGAAGCTTTCTTT.

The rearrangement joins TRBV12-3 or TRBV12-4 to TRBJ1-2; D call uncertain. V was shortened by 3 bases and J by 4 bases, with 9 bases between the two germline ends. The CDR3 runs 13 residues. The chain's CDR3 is CASSLAGTYGYTF. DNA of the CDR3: TGTGCCAGCAGTTTGGCAGGAACCTATGGCTACACCTTC.

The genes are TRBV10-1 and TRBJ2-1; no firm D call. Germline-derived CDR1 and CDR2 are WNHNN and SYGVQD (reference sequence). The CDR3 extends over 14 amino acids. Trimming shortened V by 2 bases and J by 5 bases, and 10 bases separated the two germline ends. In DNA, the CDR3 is TGCGCCAGCAGTGAGGCAGGCAGGCACAATGAGCAGTTCTTC. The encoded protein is CASSEAGRHNEQFF.

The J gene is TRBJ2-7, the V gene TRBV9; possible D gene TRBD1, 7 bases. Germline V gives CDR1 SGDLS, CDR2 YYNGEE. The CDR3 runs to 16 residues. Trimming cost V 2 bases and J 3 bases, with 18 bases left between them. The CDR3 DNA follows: TGTGCCAGCAGCGTCGGCCAGGGGGGTTCGGTCTACGAGCAGTACTTC. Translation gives CASSVGQGGSVYEQYF.

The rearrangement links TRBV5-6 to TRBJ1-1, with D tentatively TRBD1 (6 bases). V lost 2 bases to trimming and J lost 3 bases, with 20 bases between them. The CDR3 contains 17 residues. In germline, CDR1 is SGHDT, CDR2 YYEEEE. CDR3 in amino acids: CASSFTRGSLLDTEAFF. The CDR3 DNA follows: TGTGCCAGCAGCTTCACAAGGGGGAGCTTGTTAGACACTGAAGCTTTCTTT.

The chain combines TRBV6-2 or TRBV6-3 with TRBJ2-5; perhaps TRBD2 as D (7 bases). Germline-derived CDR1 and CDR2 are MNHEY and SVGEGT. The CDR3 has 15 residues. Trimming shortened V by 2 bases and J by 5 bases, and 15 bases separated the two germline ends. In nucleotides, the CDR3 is TGTGCCAGCAGTTACGCTGCGGGGGCTGGGGAGACCCAGTACTTC. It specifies CASSYAAGAGETQYF.

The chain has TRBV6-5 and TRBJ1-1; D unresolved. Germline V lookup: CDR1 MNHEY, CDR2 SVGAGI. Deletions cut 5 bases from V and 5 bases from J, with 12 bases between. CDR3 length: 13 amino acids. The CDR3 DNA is TGTGCCAGCAGTACCCCGCACGGGACTGAAGCTTTCTTT. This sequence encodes CASSTPHGTEAFF.

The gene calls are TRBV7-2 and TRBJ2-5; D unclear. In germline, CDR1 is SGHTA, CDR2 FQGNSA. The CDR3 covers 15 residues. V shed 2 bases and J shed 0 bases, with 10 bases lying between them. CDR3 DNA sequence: TGTGCCAGCAGCTTATATGTGCAGGACCAAGAGACCCAGTACTTC. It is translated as CASSLYVQDQETQYF. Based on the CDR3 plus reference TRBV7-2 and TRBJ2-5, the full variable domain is GAGVSQSPSNKVTEKGKDVELRCDPISGHTALYWYRQSLGQGLEFLIYFQGNSAPDKSGLPSDRFSAERTGGSVSTLTIQRTQQEDSAVYLCASSLYVQDQETQYFGPGTRLLVL.

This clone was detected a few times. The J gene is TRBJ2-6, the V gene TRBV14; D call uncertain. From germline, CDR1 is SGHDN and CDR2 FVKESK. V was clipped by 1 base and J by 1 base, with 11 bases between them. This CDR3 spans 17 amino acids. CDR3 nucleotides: TGTGCCAGCAGCCAAGTGCGGCGATTGTCTGGGGCCAACGTCCTGACTTTC. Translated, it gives CASSQVRRLSGANVLTF.

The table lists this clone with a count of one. The CDR3 nucleotides read TGCGCCAGCAGCTTGACGGCAGGGTCAGCAGATACGCAGTATTTT. Residues: CASSLTAGSADTQYF. The chain recombines TRBV5-1 with TRBJ2-3, with TRBD1 as a possible D gene (5 bases). CDR1 is SGHRS, CDR2 YFSETQ, per germline. Trimming removed 1 base from V and 4 bases from J, with 13 bases in between. This CDR3 is built from 15 residues.

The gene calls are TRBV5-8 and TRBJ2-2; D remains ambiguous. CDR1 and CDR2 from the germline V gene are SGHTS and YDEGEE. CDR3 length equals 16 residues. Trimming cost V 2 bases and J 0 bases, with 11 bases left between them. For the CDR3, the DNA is TGTGCCAGCAGCTTACTGTCCGGGTCGAACACCGGGGAGCTGTTTTTT. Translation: CASSLLSGSNTGELFF.

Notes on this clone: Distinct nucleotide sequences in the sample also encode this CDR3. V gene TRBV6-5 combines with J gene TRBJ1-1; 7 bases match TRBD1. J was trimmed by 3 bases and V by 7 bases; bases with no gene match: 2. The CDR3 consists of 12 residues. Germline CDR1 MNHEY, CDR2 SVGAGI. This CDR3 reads CASNRGDTEAFF. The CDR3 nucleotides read TGTGCCAGCAACAGGGGTGACACTGAAGCTTTCTTT.

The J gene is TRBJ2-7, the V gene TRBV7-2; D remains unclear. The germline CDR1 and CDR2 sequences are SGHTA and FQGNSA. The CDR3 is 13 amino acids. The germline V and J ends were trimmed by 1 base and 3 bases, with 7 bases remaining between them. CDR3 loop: CASSLESSYEQYF. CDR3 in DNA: TGTGCCAGCAGCTTAGAATCGAGCTACGAGCAGTACTTC.

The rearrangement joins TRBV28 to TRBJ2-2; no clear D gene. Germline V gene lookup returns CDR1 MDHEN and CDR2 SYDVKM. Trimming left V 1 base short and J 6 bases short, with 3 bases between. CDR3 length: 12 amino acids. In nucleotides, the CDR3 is TGTGCCAGCAGTTTATCCTCCGGGGAGCTGTTTTTT. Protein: CASSLSSGELFF.